These 6 T cell receptor beta chains originate from one sample sequenced in a study of T cells in Graves' hyperthyroidism and ophthalmopathy (dated by TCRdb to about 2019). Libraries were constructed by multiplex PCR. TCRdb lists the instrument as Illumina HiSeq 2000. TCR beta CDR3 regions were amplified from RNA transcripts. For the first round of RT-PCR on the TCR CDR3, the HTBI primer set was used together with the Qiagen OneStep RT-PCR kit. TCRdb redid the processing of the public reads, applying fastp at Q25 and MiXCR, and retained in-frame beta chains. CDR3 protein sequences are deduplicated, and each keeps its most common genes and DNA. A total of approximately 740,000 distinct CDR3 sequences appear in this sample, 11% to 15% of them only once. About 10% of the sample rests with the top ten. Sequenced sample: blood. Every receptor here comes from a woman aged 18-29 years with Graves' hyperthyroidism.

This clonotype has ten or more counts. This chain uses TRBV30 with TRBJ2-2; tentatively, D is TRBD1 (6 bases). This CDR3 is 14 amino acids long. Germline V gene lookup returns CDR1 GTSNPN and CDR2 SVGIG (reference sequence). V gave up 0 bases and J gave up 7 bases, with 12 bases separating them. The CDR3 spells CAWSVRQGYGELFF. The CDR3 DNA reads TGTGCCTGGAGTGTACGTCAGGGGTACGGGGAGCTGTTTTTT.

The chain employs TRBV7-9 and TRBJ2-7, with 10 nucleotides matching TRBD1. The CDR3 is 13 residues long. Trimming removed 5 bases from V and 6 bases from J; junction bases left unmatched: 4. Germline V gene lookup returns CDR1 SEHNR and CDR2 FQNEAQ (reference sequence). The DNA of the CDR3 is TGTGCCAGCAGCCGGGACAGGGGAGGCGAGCAGTACTTC. This sequence encodes CASSRDRGGEQYF.

This clonotype was counted ten times or more. V and J are TRBV28 and TRBJ1-2, with D possibly being TRBD1 (5 bases). There are 14 residues in the CDR3. Germline values: CDR1 MDHEN, CDR2 SYDVKM. V was trimmed by 5 bases and J by 8 bases, leaving 18 bases between them. In nucleotides, the CDR3 is TGTGCCAGCAGTAGCATTCTCGGGGGTTGGGGCTACACCTTC. Translating gives CASSSILGGWGYTF.

V and J are TRBV9 and TRBJ2-1; 8 bases are a match to TRBD2. The germline V gene encodes CDR1 SGDLS and CDR2 YYNGEE. The J segment lost 10 bases and the V segment lost 0 bases, leaving 9 bases of the junction unmatched. The CDR3 has 15 residues. CDR3 region: CASSVDPAGAGEQFF. For the CDR3, the DNA is TGTGCCAGCAGCGTAGATCCAGCGGGGGCGGGGGAGCAGTTCTTC.

This clonotype was observed many times. This rearrangement joins TRBV15 to TRBJ1-1; D possibly corresponds to TRBD1 (5 bases). The germline V and J ends were trimmed by 0 bases and 3 bases, with 11 bases remaining between them. CDR1 is LNHNV and CDR2 is YYDKDF in the germline V gene (reference sequence). This CDR3 comprises 15 residues. The CDR3 sequence is CATSRDWGEDTEAFF. In DNA form, the CDR3 reads TGTGCCACCAGCAGAGATTGGGGGGAGGACACTGAAGCTTTCTTT.

J is TRBJ2-7 and V is TRBV12-3 or TRBV12-4; 9 bases are shared with TRBD1. This CDR3 spans 16 amino acids. V lost 4 bases to trimming and J lost 2 bases; unmatched junction nucleotides: 9. The CDR3 loop reads CASSSGGWTGAYEQYF. The CDR3 DNA follows: TGTGCCAGCAGTTCGGGTGGGTGGACAGGGGCCTACGAGCAGTACTTC.